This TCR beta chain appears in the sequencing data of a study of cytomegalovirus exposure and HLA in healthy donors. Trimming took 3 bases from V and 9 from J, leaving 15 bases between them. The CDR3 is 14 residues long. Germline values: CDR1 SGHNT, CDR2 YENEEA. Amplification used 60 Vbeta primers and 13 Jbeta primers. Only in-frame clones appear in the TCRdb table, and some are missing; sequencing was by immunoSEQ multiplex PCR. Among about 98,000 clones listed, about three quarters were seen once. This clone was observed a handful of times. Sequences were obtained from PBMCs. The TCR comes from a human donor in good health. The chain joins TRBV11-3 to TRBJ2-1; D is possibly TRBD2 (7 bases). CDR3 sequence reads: CASSFGGLNSEQFF. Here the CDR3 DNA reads TGTGCCAGCAGCTTCGGGGGGCTGAACTCTGAGCAGTTCTTC.